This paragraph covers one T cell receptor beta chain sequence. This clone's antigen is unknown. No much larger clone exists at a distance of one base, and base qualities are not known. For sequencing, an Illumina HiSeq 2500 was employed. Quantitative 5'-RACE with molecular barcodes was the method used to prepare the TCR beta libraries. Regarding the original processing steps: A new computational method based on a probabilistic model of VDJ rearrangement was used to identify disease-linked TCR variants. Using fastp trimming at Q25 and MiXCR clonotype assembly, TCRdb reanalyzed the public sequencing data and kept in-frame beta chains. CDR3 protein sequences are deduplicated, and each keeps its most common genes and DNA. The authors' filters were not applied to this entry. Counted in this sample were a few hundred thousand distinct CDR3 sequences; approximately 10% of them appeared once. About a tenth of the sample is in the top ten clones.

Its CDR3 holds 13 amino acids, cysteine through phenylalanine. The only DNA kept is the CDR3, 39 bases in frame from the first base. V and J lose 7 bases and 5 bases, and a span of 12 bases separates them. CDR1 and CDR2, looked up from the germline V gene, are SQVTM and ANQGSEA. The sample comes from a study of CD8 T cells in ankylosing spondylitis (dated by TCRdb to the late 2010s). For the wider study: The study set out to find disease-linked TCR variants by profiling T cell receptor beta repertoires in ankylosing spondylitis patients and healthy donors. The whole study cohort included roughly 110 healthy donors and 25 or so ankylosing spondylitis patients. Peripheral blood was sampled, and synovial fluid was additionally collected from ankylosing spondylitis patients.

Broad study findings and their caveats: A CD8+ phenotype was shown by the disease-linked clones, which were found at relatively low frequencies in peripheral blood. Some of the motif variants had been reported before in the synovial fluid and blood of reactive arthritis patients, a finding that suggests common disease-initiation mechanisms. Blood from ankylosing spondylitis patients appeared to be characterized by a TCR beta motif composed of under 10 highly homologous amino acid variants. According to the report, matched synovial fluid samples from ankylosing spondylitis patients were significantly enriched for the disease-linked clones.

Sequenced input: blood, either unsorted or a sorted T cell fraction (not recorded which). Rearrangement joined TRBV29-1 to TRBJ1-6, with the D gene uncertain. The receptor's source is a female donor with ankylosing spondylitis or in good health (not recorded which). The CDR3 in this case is CSALRGDNSPLHF. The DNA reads TGCAGCGCCCTACGGGGAGATAATTCACCCCTCCACTTT.